This T cell receptor beta chain was found in a study of human T cells and chemical hapten exposure. This clonotype was counted only a few times. Extraction yielded total RNA from whole blood (unfractionated). CDR1 and CDR2 from the germline V gene are MDHEN and SYDVKM. The CDR3 has 13 amino acids. The V end lost 6 bases, the J end lost 3 bases, and 11 bases lay between the germline ends. Individual cDNA molecules received unique molecular identifiers in the library. TCRdb re-called the 5' RACE reads with MiXCR, one entry per CDR3 protein. The data contain 80,000 or so distinct CDR3 sequences, around 15% of them seen just once; the ten biggest clones take up approximately 6.3%.

The source of this sequence is a female donor in good health. The V and J genes are TRBV28 and TRBJ2-5; D possibly matches TRBD1 or TRBD2 (5 bases each). The CDR3 sequence is CASRSGTKETQYF. The CDR3 region has the DNA TGTGCCAGCAGATCCGGGACCAAAGAGACCCAGTACTTC.